This T cell receptor beta chain derives from a study of cytomegalovirus exposure and HLA in healthy donors. The PCR was carried out with 60 Vbeta primers and 13 Jbeta primers. The protocol was immunoSEQ multiplex PCR, while the TCRdb copy is restricted to in-frame clones and leaves out a portion. The data show 100,000 to 150,000 clones, about 76% seen once. There are 15 residues in the CDR3. V was clipped by 0 bases and J by 5 bases, with 13 bases between them. Germline V gene sequence: CDR1 SGHDN, CDR2 FVKESK. The specimen sequenced was PBMCs. This receptor was identified in a woman in her sixties in good health and CMV-seropositive. J is TRBJ1-1 and V is TRBV14, with D uncertain. The chain's CDR3 is CASSQEADLGTEAFF. The DNA of the CDR3 is TGTGCCAGCAGCCAAGAGGCGGATCTGGGTACTGAAGCTTTCTTT.